What follows describes a single T cell receptor beta chain. This specimen belongs to a study of shared T cell receptors in the human thymus. The repertoire was sequenced with immunoSEQ multiplex PCR; TCRdb's copy has only in-frame clones and lacks some. The table lists hundreds of thousands of clones, about 89% of them singletons. V dropped 5 bases and J dropped 5; count of bases not matched to a gene: 6. The CDR3 runs to 14 residues. Per the germline V gene, CDR1 is MDHEN and CDR2 is SYDVKM. The same data also went into a second study, on human thymus T cells. That publication notes: Resections that were taken during corrective heart surgery supplied the thymus tissue.

Sequences were obtained from thymocytes. This TCR derives from a boy younger than two with a congenital heart defect. The chain couples TRBV28 to TRBJ2-1; 7 bases are a match to TRBD1. The CDR3 loop reads CASSMRQGDNEQFF. CDR3 nucleotide sequence: TGTGCCAGCAGTATGAGACAGGGCGACAATGAGCAGTTCTTC.